Sequencing of this T cell receptor (beta chain) was carried out in a study of blood T cell repertoires in COVID-19. The CDR3 covers 15 residues. Losses at the gene ends were 0 bases for V and 9 bases for J; bases not matched to a gene: 8. CDR1 MGHRA and CDR2 YSYEKL come from the germline V gene. How the authors handled the data: Amplification of reference gene primers provided the estimated nucleated cell counts. Sequencing was performed with immunoSEQ multiplex PCR; in TCRdb, only in-frame clones are kept and a portion is missing. Clonal size and the V and J genes are those of that table, whereas D and trimming came from the DNA. The table shows under 50,000 clones, with 93% occurring only once.

The genes are TRBV4-1 and TRBJ1-5; 7 bases match TRBD1. The sequenced sample consisted of peripheral blood. This receptor was identified in a man between 60 and 70 years old with COVID-19, enrolled during active disease. CDR3 nucleotides: TGCGCCAGCAGCCAAGAAGGAGGGGGCAGGGGGCCCCAGCATTTT. Translating gives CASSQEGGGRGPQHF.